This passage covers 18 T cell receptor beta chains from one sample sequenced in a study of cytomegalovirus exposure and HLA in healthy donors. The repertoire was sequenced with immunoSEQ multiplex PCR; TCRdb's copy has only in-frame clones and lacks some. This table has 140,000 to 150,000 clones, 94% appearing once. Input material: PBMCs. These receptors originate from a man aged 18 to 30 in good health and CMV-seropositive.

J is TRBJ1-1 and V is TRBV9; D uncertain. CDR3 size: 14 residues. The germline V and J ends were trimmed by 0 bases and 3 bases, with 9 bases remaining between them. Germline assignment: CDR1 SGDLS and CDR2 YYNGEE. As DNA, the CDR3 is TGTGCCAGCAGCGTAGCAGACACCTACACTGAAGCTTTCTTT. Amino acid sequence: CASSVADTYTEAFF.

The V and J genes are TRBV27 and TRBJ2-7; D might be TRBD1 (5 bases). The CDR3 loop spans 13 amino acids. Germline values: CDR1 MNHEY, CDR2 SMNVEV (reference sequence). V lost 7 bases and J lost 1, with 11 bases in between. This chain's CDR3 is CASTRPGSYEQYF. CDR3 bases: TGTGCCAGCACCCGACCAGGGTCCTACGAGCAGTACTTC.

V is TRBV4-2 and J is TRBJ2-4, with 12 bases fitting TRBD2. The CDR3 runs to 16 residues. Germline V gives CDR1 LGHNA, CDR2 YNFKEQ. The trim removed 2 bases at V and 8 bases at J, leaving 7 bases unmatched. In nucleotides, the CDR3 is TGTGCCAGCAGCCAAAATCCTAGCGGGAGGGCGGACATTCAGTACTTC. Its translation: CASSQNPSGRADIQYF.

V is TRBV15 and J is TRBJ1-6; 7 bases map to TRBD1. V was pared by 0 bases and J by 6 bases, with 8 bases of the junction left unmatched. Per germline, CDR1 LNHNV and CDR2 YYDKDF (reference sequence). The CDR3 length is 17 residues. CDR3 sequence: CATSRDSVGTANSPLHF. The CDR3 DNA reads TGTGCCACCAGCAGAGATTCAGTCGGGACAGCTAATTCACCCCTCCACTTT.

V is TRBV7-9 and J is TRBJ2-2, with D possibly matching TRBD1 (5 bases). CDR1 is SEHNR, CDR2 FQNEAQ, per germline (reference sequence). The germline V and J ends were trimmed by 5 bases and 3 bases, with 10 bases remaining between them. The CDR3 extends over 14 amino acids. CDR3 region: CASSPRGHTGELFF. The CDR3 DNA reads TGTGCCAGCAGCCCTAGGGGTCACACCGGGGAGCTGTTTTTT.

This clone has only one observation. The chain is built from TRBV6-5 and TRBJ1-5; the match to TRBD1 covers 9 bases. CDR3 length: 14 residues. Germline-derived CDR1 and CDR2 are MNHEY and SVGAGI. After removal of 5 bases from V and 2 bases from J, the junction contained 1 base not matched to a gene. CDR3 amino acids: CASSRQGGNQPQHF. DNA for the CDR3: TGTGCCAGCAGTAGACAGGGGGGCAATCAGCCCCAGCATTTT.

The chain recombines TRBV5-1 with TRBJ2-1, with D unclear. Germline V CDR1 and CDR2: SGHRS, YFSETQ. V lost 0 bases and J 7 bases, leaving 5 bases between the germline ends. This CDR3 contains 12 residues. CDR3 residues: CASSLVENEQFF. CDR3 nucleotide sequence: TGCGCCAGCAGCTTGGTGGAGAATGAGCAGTTCTTC.

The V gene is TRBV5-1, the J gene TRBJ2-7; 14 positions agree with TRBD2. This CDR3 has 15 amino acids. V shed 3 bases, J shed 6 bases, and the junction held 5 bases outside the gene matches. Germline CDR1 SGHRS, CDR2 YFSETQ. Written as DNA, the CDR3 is TGCGCCAGCAGCTCCGGGACTAGCGGGAGAGGCGAGCAGTACTTC. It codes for CASSSGTSGRGEQYF.

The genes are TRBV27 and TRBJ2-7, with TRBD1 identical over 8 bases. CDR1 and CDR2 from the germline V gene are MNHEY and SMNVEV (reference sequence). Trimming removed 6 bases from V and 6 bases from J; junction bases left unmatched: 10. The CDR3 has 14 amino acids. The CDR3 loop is CASRPWTGPREQYF. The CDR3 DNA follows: TGTGCCAGCAGACCATGGACAGGGCCGCGCGAGCAGTACTTC.

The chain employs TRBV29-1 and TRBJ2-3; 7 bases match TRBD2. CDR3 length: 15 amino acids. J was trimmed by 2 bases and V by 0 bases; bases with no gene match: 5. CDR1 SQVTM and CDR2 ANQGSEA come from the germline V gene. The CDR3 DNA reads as TGCAGCGTTGAAGATGTCCGGGAGGTCACAGATACGCAGTATTTT. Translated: CSVEDVREVTDTQYF.

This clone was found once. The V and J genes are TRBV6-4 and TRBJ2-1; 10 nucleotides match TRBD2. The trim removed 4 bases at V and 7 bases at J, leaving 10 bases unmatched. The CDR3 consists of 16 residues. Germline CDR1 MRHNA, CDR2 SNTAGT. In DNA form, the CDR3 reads TGTGCCAGCAGTGTAAAGCGGGAGGGCCCCATGAATGAGCAGTTCTTC. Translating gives CASSVKREGPMNEQFF.

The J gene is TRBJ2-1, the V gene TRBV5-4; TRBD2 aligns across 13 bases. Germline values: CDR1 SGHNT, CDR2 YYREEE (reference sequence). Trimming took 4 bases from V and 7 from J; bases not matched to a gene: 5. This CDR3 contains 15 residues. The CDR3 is CASSGLAGATNEQFF. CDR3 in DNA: TGTGCCAGCAGCGGACTAGCGGGGGCAACTAATGAGCAGTTCTTC.

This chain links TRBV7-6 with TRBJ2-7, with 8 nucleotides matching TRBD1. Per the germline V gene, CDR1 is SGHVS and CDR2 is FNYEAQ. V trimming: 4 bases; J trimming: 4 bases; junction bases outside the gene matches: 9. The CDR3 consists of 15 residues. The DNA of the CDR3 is TGTGCCAGCAGCTCCCCCGTGCAGGGGGCTTACGAGCAGTACTTC. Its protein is CASSSPVQGAYEQYF.

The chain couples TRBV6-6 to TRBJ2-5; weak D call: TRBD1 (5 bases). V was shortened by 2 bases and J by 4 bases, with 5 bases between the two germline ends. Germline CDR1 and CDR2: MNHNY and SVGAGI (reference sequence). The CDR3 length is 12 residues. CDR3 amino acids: CASSYQGETQYF. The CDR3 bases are TGTGCCAGCAGTTACCAGGGAGAGACCCAGTACTTC.

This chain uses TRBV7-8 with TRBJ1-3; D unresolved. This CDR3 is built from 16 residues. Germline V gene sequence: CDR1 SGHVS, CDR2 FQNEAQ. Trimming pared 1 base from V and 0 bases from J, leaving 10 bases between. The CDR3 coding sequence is TGTGCCAGCAGCTTAGGCGGTCAGAGCTCTGGAAACACCATATATTTT. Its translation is CASSLGGQSSGNTIYF.

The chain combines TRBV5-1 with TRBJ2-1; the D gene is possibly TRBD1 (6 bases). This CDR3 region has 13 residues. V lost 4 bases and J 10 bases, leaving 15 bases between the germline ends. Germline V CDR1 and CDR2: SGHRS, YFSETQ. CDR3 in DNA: TGCGCCAGCAGCCCGTCCCAGGGGCGAGAGCAGTTCTTC. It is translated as CASSPSQGREQFF.

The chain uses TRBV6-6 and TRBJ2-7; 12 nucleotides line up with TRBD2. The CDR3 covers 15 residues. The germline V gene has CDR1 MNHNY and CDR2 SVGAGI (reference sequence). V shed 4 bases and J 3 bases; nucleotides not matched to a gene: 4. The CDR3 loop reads CASSSTLAGGYEQYF. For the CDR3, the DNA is TGTGCCAGCAGTTCCACACTAGCGGGAGGCTACGAGCAGTACTTC.

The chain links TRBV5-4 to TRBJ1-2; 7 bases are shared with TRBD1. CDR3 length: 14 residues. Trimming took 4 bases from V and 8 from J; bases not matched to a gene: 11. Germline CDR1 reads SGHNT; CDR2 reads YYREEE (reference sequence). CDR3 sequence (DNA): TGTGCCAGCAGCCTCGACAGGGTTCTCGTCGGCTACACCTTC. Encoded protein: CASSLDRVLVGYTF.